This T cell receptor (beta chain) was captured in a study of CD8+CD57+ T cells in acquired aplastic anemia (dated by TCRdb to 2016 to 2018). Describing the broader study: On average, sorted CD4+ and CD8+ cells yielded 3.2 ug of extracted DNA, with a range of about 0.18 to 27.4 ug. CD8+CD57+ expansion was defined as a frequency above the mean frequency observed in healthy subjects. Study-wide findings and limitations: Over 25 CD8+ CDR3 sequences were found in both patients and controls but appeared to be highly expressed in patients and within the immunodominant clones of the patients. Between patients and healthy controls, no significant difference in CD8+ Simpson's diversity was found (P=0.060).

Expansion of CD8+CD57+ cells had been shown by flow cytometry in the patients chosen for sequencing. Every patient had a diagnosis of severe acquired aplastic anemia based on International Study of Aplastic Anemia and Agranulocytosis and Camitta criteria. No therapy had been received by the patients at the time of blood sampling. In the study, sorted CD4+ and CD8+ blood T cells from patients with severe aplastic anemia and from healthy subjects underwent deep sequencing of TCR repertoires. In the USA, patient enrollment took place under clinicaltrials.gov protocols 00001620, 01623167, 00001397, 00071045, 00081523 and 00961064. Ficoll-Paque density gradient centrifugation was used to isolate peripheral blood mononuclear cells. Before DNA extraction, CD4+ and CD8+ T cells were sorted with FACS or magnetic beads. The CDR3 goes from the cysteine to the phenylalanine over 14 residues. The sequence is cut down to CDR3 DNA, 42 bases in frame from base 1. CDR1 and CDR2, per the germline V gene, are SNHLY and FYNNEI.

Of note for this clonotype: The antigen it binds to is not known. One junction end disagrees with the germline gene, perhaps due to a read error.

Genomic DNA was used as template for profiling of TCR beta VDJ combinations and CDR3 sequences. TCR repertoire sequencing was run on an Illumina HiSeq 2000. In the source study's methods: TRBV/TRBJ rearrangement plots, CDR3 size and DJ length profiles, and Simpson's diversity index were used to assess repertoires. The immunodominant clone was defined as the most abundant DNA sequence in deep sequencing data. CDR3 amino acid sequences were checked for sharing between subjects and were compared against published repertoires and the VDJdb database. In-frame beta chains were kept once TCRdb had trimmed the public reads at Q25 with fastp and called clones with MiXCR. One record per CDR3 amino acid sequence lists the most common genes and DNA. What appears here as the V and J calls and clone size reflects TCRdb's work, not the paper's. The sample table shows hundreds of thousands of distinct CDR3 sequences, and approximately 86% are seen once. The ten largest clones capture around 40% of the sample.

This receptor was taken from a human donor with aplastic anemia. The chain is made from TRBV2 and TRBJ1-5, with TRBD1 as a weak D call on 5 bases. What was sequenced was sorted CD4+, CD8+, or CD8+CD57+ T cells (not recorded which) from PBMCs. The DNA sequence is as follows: TGTGCCAGCGGGGACGCGGACACAAATACGCACTATCTTTTT. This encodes CASGDADTNTHYLF.